This T cell receptor beta chain was sequenced during a study of shared clonotypes between healthy human individuals. Study overall: A donor's plate count was three for CD4 naive and three for CD4 memory; CD8 naive had two and CD8 memory one.

Here immunoSEQ multiplex PCR was the method, and the copy in TCRdb shows in-frame clones only, minus some. The sample records approximately 2.5 million clones, 93% being singletons. This CDR3 is built from 13 residues. Germline lookup yields CDR1 SGHDT and CDR2 YYEEEE. V lost 3 bases to trimming and J lost 4 bases; unmatched junction nucleotides: 0. The source is a man between 18 and 35 years old in good health. Some clones in this sample may be carry-over from other donors' samples. The V call is TRBV5-6, the J call TRBJ2-3; 9 bases are a match to TRBD1. The sequenced sample was naive CD4+ T cells from PBMCs. Subset specified: CD45RA+ positively selected. CDR3 coding DNA: TGTGCCAGCAGCTGGGACAGGGCAGATACGCAGTATTTT. Residues: CASSWDRADTQYF.